One sample yielded the 31 T cell receptor beta chains listed below, sequenced in a study of T cell repertoires in ileal Crohn's disease. Profiling relied on immunoSEQ multiplex PCR, and the TCRdb table lists in-frame clones only, not all of them. The sample holds 3,000 to 4,000 clones, 78% seen once. Time point in this sample: neoterminal ileum biopsy at postoperative endoscopy, about 6 months after surgery. Sample: ileal tissue. The source of these receptors is an adult with Crohn's disease.

V and J are TRBV6-5 and TRBJ1-2; the D gene is possibly TRBD1 (6 bases). The germline V gene encodes CDR1 MNHEY and CDR2 SVGAGI. CDR3 length: 15 amino acids. The ends were cut back, 6 bases at V and 8 bases at J, with 22 bases in the middle. CDR3 loop: CASRPSDRPVRGYTF. CDR3 nucleotides: TGTGCCAGCAGACCCTCAGACAGGCCCGTAAGGGGCTACACCTTC.

This clone showed up just a few times. The rearrangement uses TRBV30 and TRBJ2-1; D not certain. This CDR3 contains 13 residues. The germline gives CDR1 GTSNPN, CDR2 SVGIG (reference sequence). Trimming took off 1 base at V and 9 bases at J, with 13 bases between the two ends. The CDR3 protein is CAWSALMISEQFF. CDR3 coding DNA: TGTGCCTGGAGTGCTCTGATGATCAGTGAGCAGTTCTTC.

The V call is TRBV5-1, the J call TRBJ2-3; no reliable D call. Per germline, CDR1 SGHRS and CDR2 YFSETQ. This CDR3 spans 14 amino acids. Trimming stripped 5 bases from V and 0 bases from J, with 10 bases between. The CDR3: CASRPVFSTDTQYF. DNA of the CDR3: TGCGCCAGCAGGCCGGTCTTCAGCACAGATACGCAGTATTTT.

The rearrangement joins TRBV2 to TRBJ2-1; no definite D call. Trimming shortened V by 10 bases and J by 8 bases, and 12 bases separated the two germline ends. Germline assignment: CDR1 SNHLY and CDR2 FYNNEI. The CDR3 has 11 residues. CDR3 amino acids: CATATLHEQFF. The DNA of the CDR3 is TGTGCCACCGCTACCCTACATGAGCAGTTCTTC.

The chain recombines TRBV11-2 with TRBJ2-1; 7 bases map to TRBD2. Germline loops: CDR1 SGHAT, CDR2 FQNNGV. CDR3 size: 15 residues. V was pared by 1 base and J by 4 bases, with 4 bases of the junction left unmatched. This CDR3 is CASSLVPGGYNEQFF. Written as DNA, the CDR3 is TGTGCCAGCAGCTTAGTTCCGGGGGGATACAATGAGCAGTTCTTC.

This clone has a handful of counts. The chain joins TRBV5-6 to TRBJ1-5; the match to TRBD1 covers 10 bases. The CDR3 sequence is 15 residues long. The V and J ends lost 2 bases and 3 bases, in that order; junction bases with no gene match: 2. Germline values: CDR1 SGHDT, CDR2 YYEEEE. The CDR3 nucleotides are TGTGCCAGCAGCTTAAGACAGGGGGCCAATCAGCCCCAGCATTTT. Translating gives CASSLRQGANQPQHF.

V and J are TRBV7-2 and TRBJ2-3; 8 bases are shared with TRBD2. J gave up 4 bases and V 1 base, and 4 bases lay outside the gene matches. This CDR3 contains 15 residues. Germline loops: CDR1 SGHTA, CDR2 FQGNSA. The DNA for the CDR3 is TGTGCCAGCAGCTTAGACGGGGGGGCGGCAGATACGCAGTATTTT. It yields the protein CASSLDGGAADTQYF.

This clone has more than one count but fewer than ten. This chain uses TRBV15 with TRBJ2-3, with a tentative D call TRBD2 (7 bases). The CDR3 extends over 14 amino acids. Germline-derived CDR1 and CDR2 are LNHNV and YYDKDF (reference sequence). Between the trimmed V and J ends, which lost 5 bases and 3 bases, there was a span of 12 bases. CDR3 sequence (DNA): TGTGCCACCAGCGGGGGGGGACAAACAGATACGCAGTATTTT. Amino acids: CATSGGGQTDTQYF. The complete variable domain, with remaining parts taken from reference TRBV15 and TRBJ2-3, reads DAMVIQNPRYQVTQFGKPVTLSCSQTLNHNVMYWYQQKSSQAPKLLFHYYDKDFNNEADTPDNFQSRRPNTSFCFLDIRSPGLGDTAMYLCATSGGGQTDTQYFGPGTRLTVL.

The chain recombines TRBV5-6 with TRBJ2-1, with TRBD2 identical over 9 bases. V trimming: 0 bases; J trimming: 7 bases; junction bases outside the gene matches: 11. This CDR3 region has 17 residues. Germline loops: CDR1 SGHDT, CDR2 YYEEEE. The CDR3, as DNA: TGTGCCAGCAGCTTGGTTAGCGGGGGCCTCCAGGATAATGAGCAGTTCTTC. Residues: CASSLVSGGLQDNEQFF.

V and J are TRBV18 and TRBJ2-7; 10 bases line up with TRBD2. Trimming removed 6 bases from V and 5 bases from J; junction bases left unmatched: 13. CDR1 KGHSH and CDR2 LQKENI come from the germline V gene. The CDR3 totals 16 residues. CDR3 nucleotides: TGTGCCAGCTCGACGAACTCGCCTAGCGGGGGACACGAGCAGTACTTC. It codes for CASSTNSPSGGHEQYF.

CDR3: CASNKLGTSNTEAFF. The CDR3 bases are TGTGCCAGCAACAAATTGGGCACTTCGAACACTGAAGCTTTCTTT. This rearrangement joins TRBV7-8 to TRBJ1-1, with unresolved D. The germline V gene encodes CDR1 SGHVS and CDR2 FQNEAQ. With 7 bases removed from V and 1 base from J, the gap between germline ends came to 16 bases. The CDR3 is made up of 15 amino acids.

The rearrangement joins TRBV19 to TRBJ1-4, with D unclear. The CDR3 totals 15 residues. V dropped 5 bases and J dropped 8 bases, with 18 bases sitting between them. Germline V CDR1 and CDR2: LNHDA, SQIVND (reference sequence). This CDR3 reads CASSSRPSFGEKLFF. In DNA, the CDR3 is TGTGCCAGTAGTTCTAGACCCTCCTTTGGCGAAAAACTGTTTTTT.

This chain links TRBV29-1 with TRBJ2-3; a weak D match, TRBD2 (7 bases). Germline lookup yields CDR1 SQVTM and CDR2 ANQGSEA. The CDR3 loop spans 14 amino acids. V lost 4 bases and J 0 bases, leaving 11 bases between the germline ends. CDR3 loop: CSVVRGASTDTQYF. Written as DNA, the CDR3 is TGCAGCGTTGTACGGGGGGCTAGCACAGATACGCAGTATTTT.

The V call is TRBV7-9, the J call TRBJ1-1; the D gene is possibly TRBD1 (6 bases). V lost 2 bases to trimming and J lost 1 base, with 14 bases between them. The CDR3 has 16 residues. Germline-derived CDR1 and CDR2 are SEHNR and FQNEAQ (reference sequence). The CDR3: CASSLIRGSPNTEAFF. The CDR3 DNA sequence: TGTGCCAGCAGCTTAATCAGGGGCAGCCCGAACACTGAAGCTTTCTTT.

V is TRBV5-1 and J is TRBJ1-2, with D possibly being TRBD1 (5 bases). The V end lost 8 bases, the J end lost 0 bases, and 17 bases lay between the germline ends. The CDR3 spans 15 residues. CDR1 and CDR2 from the germline V gene are SGHRS and YFSETQ. CDR3 protein: CASGGAGWANYGYTF. Here the CDR3 DNA reads TGCGCCAGTGGCGGTGCAGGGTGGGCTAACTATGGCTACACCTTC.

The chain uses TRBV4-2 and TRBJ1-6; D possibly corresponds to TRBD1 (6 bases). The ends were cut back, 0 bases at V and 10 bases at J, with 13 bases in the middle. This CDR3 has 15 residues. Germline CDR1 reads LGHNA; CDR2 reads YNFKEQ. CDR3 nucleotide sequence: TGTGCCAGCAGCCAAGAGGACAGACCGGGATCACCCCTCCACTTT. Its protein product is CASSQEDRPGSPLHF.

The chain joins TRBV7-2 to TRBJ2-3; D call uncertain. The CDR3 totals 13 residues. Germline V gene lookup returns CDR1 SGHTA and CDR2 FQGNSA. V was pared by 1 base and J by 6 bases, with 8 bases between. The CDR3 DNA reads TGTGCCAGCAGCTTAGTCTCGCAGGATACGCAGTATTTT. This sequence encodes CASSLVSQDTQYF.

The V and J genes are TRBV4-2 and TRBJ2-1; the match to TRBD2 covers 8 bases. Germline lookup yields CDR1 LGHNA and CDR2 YNFKEQ. This CDR3 region has 17 residues. Trimming at V came to 0 bases and at J to 8 bases, leaving 12 bases not matched to a gene. The CDR3 here is CASSQDHAAGGLDEQFF. Here the CDR3 DNA reads TGTGCCAGCAGCCAAGATCACGCGGCGGGGGGCCTGGATGAGCAGTTCTTC.

The V and J genes are TRBV5-1 and TRBJ2-1; 8 nucleotides match TRBD2. From germline, CDR1 is SGHRS and CDR2 YFSETQ. There are 17 residues in the CDR3. The V and J ends lost 5 bases and 0 bases, in that order; junction bases with no gene match: 10. This CDR3 reads CASRWASGSPSYNEQFF. The CDR3 DNA reads TGCGCCAGCAGATGGGCTAGCGGGTCGCCCTCCTACAATGAGCAGTTCTTC.

The rearrangement uses TRBV2 and TRBJ1-6; D gene unclear. Germline-derived CDR1 and CDR2 are SNHLY and FYNNEI. The CDR3 spans 12 residues. Trimming pared 4 bases from V and 8 bases from J, leaving 6 bases between. The DNA for the CDR3 is TGTGCCAGCAGTGGCAGTTATTCACCCCTCCACTTT. Protein sequence: CASSGSYSPLHF.

The genes are TRBV5-5 and TRBJ1-2; 11 bases line up with TRBD1. Per the germline V gene, CDR1 is SGHKS and CDR2 is YYEKEE (reference sequence). This CDR3 contains 12 residues. V was pared by 4 bases and J by 10 bases, with 3 bases of the junction left unmatched. The CDR3 loop is CASSRDRGDYTF. CDR3 nucleotide sequence: TGTGCCAGCAGCCGGGACAGGGGGGACTACACCTTC.

Only a few counts were recorded for this clone. V and J are TRBV15 and TRBJ1-5; 9 bases agree with TRBD1. V trimming: 5 bases; J trimming: 0 bases; junction bases outside the gene matches: 2. Germline V CDR1 and CDR2: LNHNV, YYDKDF (reference sequence). The CDR3 consists of 15 residues. The CDR3 reads CATSPTGGSNQPQHF. The DNA of the CDR3 is TGTGCCACCAGCCCGACAGGGGGTAGCAATCAGCCCCAGCATTTT.

This clone is deemed medium-sized. The chain couples TRBV11-2 to TRBJ1-2, with a possible D match to TRBD1 (5 bases). There are 14 residues in the CDR3. V lost 5 bases to trimming and J lost 5 bases, with 15 bases between them. Germline values: CDR1 SGHAT, CDR2 FQNNGV. The chain's CDR3 is CASSPMAAGYGYTF. The CDR3 region has the DNA TGTGCCAGCAGCCCCATGGCTGCAGGGTATGGCTACACCTTC.

This clone appeared a few times. V usage is TRBV5-1 and J usage is TRBJ1-2, with 7 bases lining up with TRBD1. Germline V gene sequence: CDR1 SGHRS, CDR2 YFSETQ. The CDR3 runs to 14 residues. V shed 4 bases and J 6 bases; nucleotides not matched to a gene: 9. CDR3 amino acids: CASSLDRVGDGYTF. The CDR3 coding sequence is TGCGCCAGCAGCCTTGACAGGGTGGGTGATGGCTACACCTTC. Full variable domain (missing parts from reference TRBV5-1 and TRBJ1-2): KAGVTQTPRYLIKTRGQQVTLSCSPISGHRSVSWYQQTPGQGLQFLFEYFSETQRNKGNFPGRFSGRQFSNSRSEMNVSTLELGDSALYLCASSLDRVGDGYTFGSGTRLTVV.

The CDR3 protein is CASSQERRLRYANEKLFF. The CDR3 DNA sequence: TGCGCCAGCAGCCAAGAACGACGACTACGCTATGCTAATGAAAAACTGTTTTTT. The V gene is TRBV4-1, the J gene TRBJ1-4; no definite D call. This CDR3 is 18 amino acids long. Trimming shortened V by 0 bases and J by 3 bases, and 17 bases separated the two germline ends. Germline V gene data show CDR1 as MGHRA and CDR2 as YSYEKL.

The gene calls are TRBV4-2 and TRBJ2-3; D remains ambiguous. CDR1 is LGHNA, CDR2 YNFKEQ, per germline. The CDR3 totals 16 residues. V lost 1 base and J 2 bases, leaving 13 bases between the germline ends. CDR3 nucleotide sequence: TGTGCCAGCAGCCAAGTGGAGACCAGCCCCACAGATACGCAGTATTTT. Its protein is CASSQVETSPTDTQYF.

The V call is TRBV4-2, the J call TRBJ1-3; D may be TRBD1 (5 bases). This CDR3 is 15 amino acids long. The ends were cut back, 0 bases at V and 4 bases at J, with 10 bases in the middle. The V gene's germline CDR1 is LGHNA and CDR2 YNFKEQ. The CDR3 region has the DNA TGTGCCAGCAGCCAAGATTCAGGGTCAGGAAACACCATATATTTT. Its protein product is CASSQDSGSGNTIYF.

This chain joins TRBV2 and TRBJ2-3; 9 bases are shared with TRBD2. Germline CDR1 SNHLY, CDR2 FYNNEI. The CDR3 contains 15 residues. V lost 3 bases, J lost 7 bases, and 8 bases stayed unmatched. The DNA for the CDR3 is TGTGCCAGCAGTGACCGGACTAGCGAGTCCAATACGCAGTATTTT. Translating gives CASSDRTSESNTQYF.

The CDR3 reads CASTASPAGANEQYF. CDR3 nucleotide sequence: TGTGCCAGTACAGCCTCGCCAGCGGGGGCAAACGAGCAGTACTTC. This chain links TRBV2 with TRBJ2-7; TRBD2 agrees at 8 bases. J lost 5 bases, V lost 9 bases, and 15 bases had no gene match. The CDR3 sequence is 15 residues long. Germline CDR1 and CDR2: SNHLY and FYNNEI.

This clone was detected a few times. The chain recombines TRBV2 with TRBJ2-7, with TRBD2 matching 13 bases. This CDR3 is 15 amino acids long. Germline values: CDR1 SNHLY, CDR2 FYNNEI. V lost 6 bases, J lost 7 bases, and 9 bases stayed unmatched. This CDR3 reads CASSPDRLAGGEQYF. CDR3 in DNA: TGTGCCAGCAGCCCTGACCGACTAGCGGGGGGAGAGCAGTACTTC.

The J gene is TRBJ1-1, the V gene TRBV30, with D maybe TRBD1 (5 bases). The ends were cut back, 6 bases at V and 0 bases at J, with 11 bases in the middle. This CDR3 comprises 13 residues. From germline, CDR1 is GTSNPN and CDR2 SVGIG (reference sequence). The CDR3 coding sequence is TGTGCCTGCCACCAGACAGTGAACACTGAAGCTTTCTTT. Its translation: CACHQTVNTEAFF.